This T cell receptor beta chain derives from a study of CD8+ T cells in alopecia areata. Findings and caveats of the study: Mice showed TCR sharing more clearly than patients did, possibly owing to HLA. Sequencing of scalp samples also captures resident alphabeta T cells of normal skin.

Peripheral blood samples and lesional scalp punch biopsies were obtained from alopecia areata patients. CDR1 and CDR2 (germline): LGHNA, YSLEER. Losses at the gene ends were 4 bases for V and 2 bases for J; bases not matched to a gene: 4. This CDR3 contains 15 residues. On this clone: The antigen remains undetermined.

RNA was extracted and reverse transcribed into cDNA as the sequencing template. Using immunoSEQ multiplex PCR, the repertoire was profiled, and TCRdb retains in-frame clones only, with some absent. The sample includes 100,000 to 150,000 clones, 45% to 50% of them seen just once. The chain employs TRBV4-3 and TRBJ2-5; TRBD1 agrees at 10 bases. Material for sequencing was NKG2D-low CD8+ T cells sorted from blood. The source is a human donor with alopecia areata. The CDR3 DNA reads as TGCGCCAGCAGCCTCGGGACAGGGGTTCAAGAGACCCAGTACTTC. The encoded protein is CASSLGTGVQETQYF.